Shown below are 2 T cell receptor beta chains from a single sample sequenced in a study. In TCRdb, the 5' RACE reads were re-called with MiXCR into one record per CDR3 protein. The data contain approximately 40,000 distinct CDR3 sequences, roughly 31% of them singletons. The sequenced sample consisted of tumor-infiltrating memory CD4+ T cells sorted from the breast tumor. The subset: memory CD4+ T cells, CD4+CD45RO+CD25-. The receptors originated from a female donor with breast cancer.

Of note for this clonotype: The junction departs from the called germline gene at one end, perhaps through a read error. The gene calls are TRBV6-1 and TRBJ2-3; 12 nucleotides line up with TRBD1. This CDR3 has 16 residues. Per germline, CDR1 MNHNS and CDR2 SASEGT. The CDR3 sequence is CDSSGGQGASTDTQYF. The CDR3, as DNA: TGTGACAGCAGTGGGGGACAGGGGGCTAGCACAGATACGCAGTATTTT.

This clonotype was counted ten times or more. The chain has TRBV4-1 and TRBJ2-3, with unresolved D. The CDR3 spans 14 residues. Germline values: CDR1 MGHRA, CDR2 YSYEKL. The V end lost 2 bases, the J end lost 4 bases, and 10 bases lay between the germline ends. CDR3 protein: CASSQYRSADTQYF. CDR3 nucleotides: TGCGCCAGCAGCCAATACCGTTCGGCAGATACGCAGTATTTT.